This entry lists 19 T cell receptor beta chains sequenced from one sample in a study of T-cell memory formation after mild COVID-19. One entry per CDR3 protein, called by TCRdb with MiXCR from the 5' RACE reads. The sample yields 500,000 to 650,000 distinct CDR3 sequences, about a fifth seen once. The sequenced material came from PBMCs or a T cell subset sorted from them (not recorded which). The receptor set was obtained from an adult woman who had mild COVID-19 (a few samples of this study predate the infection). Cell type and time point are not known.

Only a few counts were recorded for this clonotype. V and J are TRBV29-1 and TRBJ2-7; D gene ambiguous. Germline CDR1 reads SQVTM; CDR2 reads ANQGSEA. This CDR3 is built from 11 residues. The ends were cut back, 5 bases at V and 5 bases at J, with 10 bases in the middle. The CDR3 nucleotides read TGCAGCGTTAGTATGTTGGACGAGCAGTACTTC. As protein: CSVSMLDEQYF.

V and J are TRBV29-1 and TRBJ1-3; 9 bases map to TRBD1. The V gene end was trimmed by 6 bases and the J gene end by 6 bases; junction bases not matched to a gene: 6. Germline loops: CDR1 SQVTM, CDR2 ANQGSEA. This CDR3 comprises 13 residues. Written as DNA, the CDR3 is TGCAGCGTAGAGACAGGGGGATTAAACACCATATATTTT. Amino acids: CSVETGGLNTIYF.

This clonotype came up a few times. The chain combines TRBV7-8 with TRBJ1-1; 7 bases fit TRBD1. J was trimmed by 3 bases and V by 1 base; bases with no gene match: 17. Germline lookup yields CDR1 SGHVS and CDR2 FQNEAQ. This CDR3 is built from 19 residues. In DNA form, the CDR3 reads TGTGCCAGCAGCTTAGTCCCTGACAGGGTAATAGGAAAGGACACTGAAGCTTTCTTT. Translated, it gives CASSLVPDRVIGKDTEAFF.

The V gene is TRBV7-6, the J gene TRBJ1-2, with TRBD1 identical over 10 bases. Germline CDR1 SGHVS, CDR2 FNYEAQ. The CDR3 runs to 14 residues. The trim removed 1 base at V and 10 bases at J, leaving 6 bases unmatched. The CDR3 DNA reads TGTGCCAGCAGCTTAGGGGGGACAGGGGCAGACTACACCTTC. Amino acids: CASSLGGTGADYTF.

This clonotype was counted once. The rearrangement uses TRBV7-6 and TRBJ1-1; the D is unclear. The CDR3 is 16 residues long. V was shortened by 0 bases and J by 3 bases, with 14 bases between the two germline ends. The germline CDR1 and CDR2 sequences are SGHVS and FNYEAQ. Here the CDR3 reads CASSLARAGTDTEAFF. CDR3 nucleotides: TGTGCCAGCAGCTTAGCGCGCGCAGGTACGGACACTGAAGCTTTCTTT.

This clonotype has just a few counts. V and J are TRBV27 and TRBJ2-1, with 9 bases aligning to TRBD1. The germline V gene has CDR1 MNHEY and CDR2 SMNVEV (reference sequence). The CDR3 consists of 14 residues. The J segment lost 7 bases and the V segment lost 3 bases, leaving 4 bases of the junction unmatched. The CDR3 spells CASSLMTGGNEQFF. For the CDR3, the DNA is TGTGCCAGCAGTTTGATGACAGGGGGGAATGAGCAGTTCTTC.

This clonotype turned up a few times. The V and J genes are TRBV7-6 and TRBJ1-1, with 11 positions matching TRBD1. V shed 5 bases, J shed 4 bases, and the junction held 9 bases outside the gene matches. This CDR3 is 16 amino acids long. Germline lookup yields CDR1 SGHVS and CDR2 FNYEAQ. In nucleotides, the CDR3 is TGTGCCAGCAGCCGACGGACAGGGGGCGATGGCACTGAAGCTTTCTTT. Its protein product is CASSRRTGGDGTEAFF.

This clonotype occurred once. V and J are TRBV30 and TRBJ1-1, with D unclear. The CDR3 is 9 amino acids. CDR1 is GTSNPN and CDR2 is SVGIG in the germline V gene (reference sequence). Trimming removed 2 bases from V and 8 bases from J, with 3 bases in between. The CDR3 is CAWSQEAFF. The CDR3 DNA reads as TGTGCCTGGAGTCAGGAAGCTTTCTTT. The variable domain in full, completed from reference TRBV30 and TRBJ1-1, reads SQTIHQWPATLVQPVGSPLSLECTVEGTSNPNLYWYRQAAGRGLQLLFYSVGIGQISSEVPQNLSASRPQDRQFILSSKKLLLSDSGFYLCAWSQEAFFGQGTRLTVV.

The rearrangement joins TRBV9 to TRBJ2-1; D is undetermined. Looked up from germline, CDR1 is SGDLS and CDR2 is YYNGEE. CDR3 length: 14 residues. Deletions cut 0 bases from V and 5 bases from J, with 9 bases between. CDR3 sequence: CASSVGNSHNEQFF. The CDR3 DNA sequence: TGTGCCAGCAGCGTAGGTAACAGCCACAATGAGCAGTTCTTC.

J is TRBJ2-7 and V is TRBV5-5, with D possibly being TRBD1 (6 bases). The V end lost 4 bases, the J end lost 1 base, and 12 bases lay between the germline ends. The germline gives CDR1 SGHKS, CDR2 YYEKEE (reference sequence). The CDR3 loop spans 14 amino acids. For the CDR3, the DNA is TGTGCCAGCAGCGTTATACAGGGATCCTACGAGCAGTACTTC. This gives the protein CASSVIQGSYEQYF.

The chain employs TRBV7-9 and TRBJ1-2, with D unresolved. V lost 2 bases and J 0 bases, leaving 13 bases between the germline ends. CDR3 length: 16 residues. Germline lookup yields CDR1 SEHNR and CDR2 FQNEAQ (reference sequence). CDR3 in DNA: TGTGCCAGCAGCTTACTGTCCGGGTGGTCTAACTATGGCTACACCTTC. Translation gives CASSLLSGWSNYGYTF.

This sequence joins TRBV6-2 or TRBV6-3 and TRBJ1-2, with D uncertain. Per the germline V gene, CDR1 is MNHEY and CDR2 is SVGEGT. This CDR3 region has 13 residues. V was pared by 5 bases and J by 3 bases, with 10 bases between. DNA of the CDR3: TGTGCCAGCAGTGAGGGAGTGGACTATGGCTACACCTTC. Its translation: CASSEGVDYGYTF.

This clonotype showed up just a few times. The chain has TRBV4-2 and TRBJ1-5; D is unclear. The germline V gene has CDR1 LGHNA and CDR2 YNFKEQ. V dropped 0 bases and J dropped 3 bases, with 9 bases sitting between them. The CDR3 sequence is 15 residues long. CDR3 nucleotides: TGTGCCAGCAGCCAAGATGCGGGTATCAATCAGCCCCAGCATTTT. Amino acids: CASSQDAGINQPQHF.

The CDR3 loop reads CATGQGTEAFF. Here the CDR3 DNA reads TGTGCCACGGGACAGGGCACTGAAGCTTTCTTT. The V gene is TRBV3-1, the J gene TRBJ1-1; 9 nucleotides align to TRBD1. With V trimmed by 10 bases and J by 4 bases, 1 base remained unmatched. The germline CDR1 and CDR2 sequences are LGHDT and YNNKEL (reference sequence). This CDR3 has 11 amino acids.

The CDR3 loop reads CASSPGAKGYTF. The CDR3 DNA is TGTGCCAGCAGCCCGGGAGCGAAAGGCTACACCTTC. The J gene is TRBJ1-2, the V gene TRBV7-2; D unclear. CDR3 length: 12 amino acids. CDR1 and CDR2 from the germline V gene are SGHTA and FQGNSA. The V end lost 5 bases, the J end lost 8 bases, and 12 bases lay between the germline ends.

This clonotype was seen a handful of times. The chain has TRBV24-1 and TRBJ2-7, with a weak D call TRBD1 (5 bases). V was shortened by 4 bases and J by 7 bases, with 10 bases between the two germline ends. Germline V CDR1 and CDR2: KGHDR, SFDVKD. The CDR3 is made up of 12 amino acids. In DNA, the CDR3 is TGTGCCACCAGTGACCATGACAGAGAGCAGTACTTC. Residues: CATSDHDREQYF.

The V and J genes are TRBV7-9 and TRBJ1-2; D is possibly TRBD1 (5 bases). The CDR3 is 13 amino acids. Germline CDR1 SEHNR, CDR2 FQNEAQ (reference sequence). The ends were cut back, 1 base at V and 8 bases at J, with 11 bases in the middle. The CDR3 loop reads CASSLEVSGGYTF. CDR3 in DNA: TGTGCCAGCAGCTTAGAGGTGTCAGGGGGCTACACCTTC.

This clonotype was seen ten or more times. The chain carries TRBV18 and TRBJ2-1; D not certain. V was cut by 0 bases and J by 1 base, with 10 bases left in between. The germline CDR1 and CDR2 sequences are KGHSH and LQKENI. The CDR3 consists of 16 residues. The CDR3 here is CASSPPSAASYNEQFF. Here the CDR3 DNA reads TGTGCCAGCTCACCACCCTCCGCGGCATCCTACAATGAGCAGTTCTTC.

Written as DNA, the CDR3 is TGTGCCAGCACCTTTTTAGCGGGATCGGCAGATACGCAGTATTTT. Residues: CASTFLAGSADTQYF. This chain connects TRBV28 to TRBJ2-3; TRBD2 agrees at 8 bases. Germline CDR1 is MDHEN and CDR2 is SYDVKM. This CDR3 is built from 15 residues. Trimming cost V 7 bases and J 4 bases; bases outside gene matches: 10.